The 25 T cell receptor beta chains listed next were all sequenced from one sample in a study of technical replicates of blood from several donors. TCRdb's table, derived via immunoSEQ multiplex PCR, lists solely in-frame clones and lacks some. Of some 49,000 clones listed, 92% are singletons. The sequencing input was PBMCs. These TCRs come from a human donor in good health. Some clones in this sample may be carry-over from other donors' samples.

The rearrangement links TRBV19 to TRBJ1-4; tentatively, D is TRBD1 (6 bases). The germline CDR1 and CDR2 sequences are LNHDA and SQIVND (reference sequence). The length of the CDR3 is 16 residues. The germline V and J ends were trimmed by 7 bases and 8 bases, with 23 bases remaining between them. Here the CDR3 DNA reads TGTGCCAGTACCGGTGGACCCATGGGGGCTTGGGAAAAACTGTTTTTT. Amino acids: CASTGGPMGAWEKLFF.

This rearrangement joins TRBV5-1 to TRBJ1-4; 10 bases match TRBD1. Germline-derived CDR1 and CDR2 are SGHRS and YFSETQ. J lost 8 bases, V lost 4 bases, and 8 bases had no gene match. The CDR3 sequence is 15 residues long. CDR3 region: CASSTRQGAREKLFF. In DNA form, the CDR3 reads TGCGCCAGCAGCACCCGACAGGGGGCAAGAGAAAAACTGTTTTTT.

This chain connects TRBV9 to TRBJ1-4, with a tentative D call TRBD1 (6 bases). Deletions cut 4 bases from V and 7 bases from J, with 14 bases between. The germline V gene has CDR1 SGDLS and CDR2 YYNGEE. There are 14 residues in the CDR3. The DNA for the CDR3 is TGTGCCAGCAGCACCTCACGACAGGTTGAAAAACTGTTTTTT. Translation gives CASSTSRQVEKLFF.

The J gene is TRBJ1-1, the V gene TRBV7-2; 8 bases agree with TRBD1. The CDR3 loop spans 13 amino acids. The V gene end was trimmed by 4 bases and the J gene end by 4 bases; junction bases not matched to a gene: 2. CDR1 is SGHTA, CDR2 FQGNSA, per germline. CDR3 sequence reads: CASSSQGGTEAFF. CDR3 coding DNA: TGTGCCAGCAGCTCACAGGGGGGCACTGAAGCTTTCTTT.

This chain uses TRBV6-5 with TRBJ1-2; 9 bases map to TRBD1. Germline V gene data show CDR1 as MNHEY and CDR2 as SVGAGI. This CDR3 region has 14 residues. With V trimmed by 6 bases and J by 7 bases, 9 bases remained unmatched. The CDR3 loop reads CASRPQGARVGYTF. The CDR3 DNA reads TGTGCCAGCAGGCCACAGGGGGCCAGAGTTGGCTACACCTTC.

The chain links TRBV7-9 to TRBJ1-1; TRBD1 matches 10 bases. From germline, CDR1 is SEHNR and CDR2 FQNEAQ (reference sequence). Unmatched junction bases numbered 6, after V lost 5 bases and J lost 0 bases. This CDR3 is 16 amino acids long. CDR3 in DNA: TGTGCCAGCAGCGCCGGGACAGGGGTACTGAACACTGAAGCTTTCTTT. Protein sequence: CASSAGTGVLNTEAFF. Filled out from reference TRBV7-9 and TRBJ1-1, the complete variable domain reads DTGVSQNPRHKITKRGQNVTFRCDPISEHNRLYWYRQTLGQGPEFLTYFQNEAQLEKSRLLSDRFSAERPKGSFSTLEIQRTEQGDSAMYLCASSAGTGVLNTEAFFGQGTRLTVV.

V is TRBV5-5 and J is TRBJ2-7; the match to TRBD1 covers 8 bases. The germline V gene has CDR1 SGHKS and CDR2 YYEKEE (reference sequence). CDR3 size: 14 residues. The trim removed 0 bases at V and 6 bases at J, leaving 5 bases unmatched. CDR3: CASSLVGTGIEQYF. The CDR3 region has the DNA TGTGCCAGCAGCTTGGTCGGGACAGGCATCGAGCAGTACTTC.

The chain is built from TRBV30 and TRBJ2-7; TRBD2 is a possible D gene (5 bases). The germline V and J ends were trimmed by 7 bases and 3 bases, with 16 bases remaining between them. CDR1 and CDR2 from the germline V gene are GTSNPN and SVGIG (reference sequence). This CDR3 has 13 amino acids. The CDR3 is CASLASGGYEQYF. For the CDR3, the DNA is TGTGCCTCTTTGGCGAGCGGAGGCTACGAGCAGTACTTC.

The chain joins TRBV4-3 to TRBJ1-2; D not certain. Trimming cost V 0 bases and J 4 bases, with 12 bases left between them. Germline assignment: CDR1 LGHNA and CDR2 YSLEER. The CDR3 sequence is 15 residues long. In DNA, the CDR3 is TGCGCCAGCAGCCAAGAGGGGAGTCGCGCCTATGGCTACACCTTC. This encodes CASSQEGSRAYGYTF.

The V call is TRBV28, the J call TRBJ1-1; maybe TRBD1 (6 bases). The CDR3 totals 14 residues. V lost 6 bases and J lost 0, with 11 bases in between. CDR1 is MDHEN, CDR2 SYDVKM, per germline. This CDR3 is CASSPTGLNTEAFF. Written as DNA, the CDR3 is TGTGCCAGCAGCCCTACAGGGCTGAACACTGAAGCTTTCTTT.

This rearrangement joins TRBV18 to TRBJ1-6; 7 bases are shared with TRBD1. With 4 bases clipped from V and 11 bases from J, the junction kept 8 bases outside the gene matches. The CDR3 extends over 14 amino acids. Germline CDR1 and CDR2: KGHSH and LQKENI. The CDR3 sequence: CASSLGTDRTPLHF. The CDR3 bases are TGTGCCAGCTCACTGGGGACAGATAGGACACCCCTCCACTTT.

The chain combines TRBV2 with TRBJ1-6; D is undetermined. With 1 base removed from V and 19 bases from J, the gap between germline ends came to 23 bases. This CDR3 spans 15 amino acids. CDR1 and CDR2 (germline): SNHLY, FYNNEI. DNA of the CDR3: TGTGCCAGCAGTGAAGGACGCCTTTTGGGCAGGAGGTGTCACTTT. Encoded protein: CASSEGRLLGRRCHF.

The V and J genes are TRBV11-2 and TRBJ1-4; TRBD1 matches 9 bases. Germline CDR1 SGHAT, CDR2 FQNNGV. The V gene end was trimmed by 4 bases and the J gene end by 8 bases; junction bases not matched to a gene: 8. This CDR3 has 15 residues. The CDR3 spells CASSSGTGSLEKLFF. The CDR3 region has the DNA TGTGCCAGCAGCTCCGGGACAGGGAGCTTAGAAAAACTGTTTTTT.

The chain recombines TRBV7-3 with TRBJ1-1, with 10 bases aligning to TRBD1. Germline V gene sequence: CDR1 SGHTA, CDR2 FQGTGA. The CDR3 consists of 14 residues. Trimming removed 0 bases from V and 8 bases from J; junction bases left unmatched: 3. In nucleotides, the CDR3 is TGTGCCAGCAGCTTAACCGGGACAGGGGCAGAAGCTTTCTTT. It codes for CASSLTGTGAEAFF.

The rearrangement links TRBV7-2 to TRBJ2-3; weak D call: TRBD2 (5 bases). The CDR3 is 14 residues long. Germline V CDR1 and CDR2: SGHTA, FQGNSA. Trimming took 5 bases from V and 6 from J, leaving 15 bases between them. The CDR3 protein is CASSPPSGVDTQYF. CDR3 coding DNA: TGTGCCAGCAGCCCCCCCTCCGGGGTGGATACGCAGTATTTT. The full variable domain, its missing parts supplied by reference TRBV7-2 and TRBJ2-3, is GAGVSQSPSNKVTEKGKDVELRCDPISGHTALYWYRQSLGQGLEFLIYFQGNSAPDKSGLPSDRFSAERTGGSVSTLTIQRTQQEDSAVYLCASSPPSGVDTQYFGPGTRLTVL.

This clone was detected only a few times. The chain carries TRBV29-1 and TRBJ1-1; the D gene is possibly TRBD1 (6 bases). The V end was cut by 8 bases, the J end by 4 bases, with 17 bases between. The V gene's germline CDR1 is SQVTM and CDR2 ANQGSEA. This CDR3 is built from 13 residues. CDR3 sequence reads: CSWSQGGSTEAFF. In DNA, the CDR3 is TGCAGCTGGTCACAGGGTGGGAGCACTGAAGCTTTCTTT.

V is TRBV6-5 and J is TRBJ1-2; D is possibly TRBD1 (5 bases). Per the germline V gene, CDR1 is MNHEY and CDR2 is SVGAGI. This CDR3 spans 13 amino acids. V lost 11 bases to trimming and J lost 6 bases, with 19 bases between them. The CDR3 sequence: CASTSQGFNGYTF. CDR3 in DNA: TGTGCCTCTACCTCCCAGGGTTTCAATGGCTACACCTTC.

The sample holds one count of this clone. V and J are TRBV5-4 and TRBJ2-7; possibly TRBD2 for D (5 bases). The CDR3 covers 14 residues. Trimming shortened V by 0 bases and J by 1 base, and 8 bases separated the two germline ends. Germline loops: CDR1 SGHNT, CDR2 YYREEE (reference sequence). The CDR3 sequence is CASSLGGLSYEQYF. CDR3 nucleotide sequence: TGTGCCAGCAGCTTGGGAGGGTTATCCTACGAGCAGTACTTC.

The chain links TRBV15 to TRBJ2-4, with D perhaps TRBD1 (6 bases). The CDR3 is 14 amino acids. Germline CDR1 reads LNHNV; CDR2 reads YYDKDF (reference sequence). V was clipped by 5 bases and J by 7 bases, with 15 bases between them. The DNA of the CDR3 is TGTGCCACCAGCCGGGAACAGGGTGTTAACATTCAGTACTTC. This translates into CATSREQGVNIQYF. The variable domain in full, with the rest retrieved from reference TRBV15 and TRBJ2-4, is DAMVIQNPRYQVTQFGKPVTLSCSQTLNHNVMYWYQQKSSQAPKLLFHYYDKDFNNEADTPDNFQSRRPNTSFCFLDIRSPGLGDTAMYLCATSREQGVNIQYFGAGTRLSVL.

This clone was seen only once. The J gene is TRBJ2-1, the V gene TRBV2, with D unresolved. CDR3 length: 17 residues. CDR1 and CDR2 from the germline V gene are SNHLY and FYNNEI. V was trimmed by 2 bases and J by 2 bases, leaving 16 bases between them. CDR3 in DNA: TGTGCCAGCAGTGAAAGTCGGCAGGCCGCAACCTACAATGAGCAGTTCTTC. Amino acid sequence: CASSESRQAATYNEQFF.

This CDR3 reads CASSPRPPSGSGNTIYF. As DNA, the CDR3 is TGTGCCAGCTCACCAAGACCTCCCTCCGGGTCTGGAAACACCATATATTTT. This sequence joins TRBV18 and TRBJ1-3; the D is unclear. Trimming took 2 bases from V and 1 from J, leaving 15 bases between them. This CDR3 has 17 amino acids. The germline V gene encodes CDR1 KGHSH and CDR2 LQKENI.

The J gene is TRBJ2-5, the V gene TRBV10-3, with TRBD1 matching over 11 bases. J lost 4 bases, V lost 0 bases, and 4 bases had no gene match. Germline values: CDR1 ENHRY, CDR2 SYGVKD. This CDR3 has 16 amino acids. The CDR3 sequence: CAISESRTGGRETQYF. The CDR3 DNA sequence: TGTGCCATCAGTGAGTCTAGGACAGGGGGCCGAGAGACCCAGTACTTC.

The chain couples TRBV4-1 to TRBJ2-3, with 15 bases aligning to TRBD2. J was trimmed by 4 bases and V by 5 bases; bases with no gene match: 22. CDR3 length: 22 amino acids. Germline-derived CDR1 and CDR2 are MGHRA and YSYEKL. CDR3 sequence (DNA): TGCGCCAGCAGCTCCTCGGGGGTGGCGAGGGGGGGGACTAGCGGGAGGTCAGATACGCAGTATTTT. This encodes CASSSSGVARGGTSGRSDTQYF.

V is TRBV6-5 and J is TRBJ1-2, with D maybe TRBD1 (6 bases). The CDR3 is made up of 13 amino acids. V lost 6 bases and J lost 4, with 12 bases in between. Germline V gene sequence: CDR1 MNHEY, CDR2 SVGAGI. CDR3 residues: CASRDSLGYGYTF. Here the CDR3 DNA reads TGTGCCAGCAGGGACAGTTTGGGCTATGGCTACACCTTC.

This clone appeared a single time. The V call is TRBV6-6, the J call TRBJ2-5, with 10 nucleotides matching TRBD2. Germline V CDR1 and CDR2: MNHNY, SVGAGI (reference sequence). The ends lost 6 bases at V and 5 bases at J; junction bases unmatched: 6. The CDR3 contains 14 residues. CDR3 bases: TGTGCCAGCAGGACAGCGGGGGGGCGTGAGACCCAGTACTTC. This sequence encodes CASRTAGGRETQYF.